This record looks at one TCR beta chain sequence and its context. Its antigen is not known. This CDR3 is built from 23 residues. Trimming pared 3 bases from V and 2 bases from J, leaving 35 bases between. The data derive from a study of CD8 T cells in ankylosing spondylitis. Findings and limits, study-wide: In ankylosing spondylitis blood, a motif of about 8 highly homologous TCR beta variants appeared characteristic.

TCRdb reanalysed the 5' RACE reads using MiXCR and keeps one entry per CDR3 protein. The profile shows 100,000 to 150,000 distinct CDR3 sequences, 15% to 20% of them singletons. This chain connects TRBV12-3 or TRBV12-4 to TRBJ2-1; tentative D call: TRBD2 (6 bases). Material: blood, either unsorted or a sorted T cell fraction (not recorded which). This clonotype was sampled from a male donor with ankylosing spondylitis. The CDR3: CASSFAGSESLLDRGEAYNEQFF. As DNA, the CDR3 is TGTGCCAGCAGTTTTGCTGGTTCCGAAAGTCTATTGGATCGTGGGGAGGCCTACAATGAGCAGTTCTTC.